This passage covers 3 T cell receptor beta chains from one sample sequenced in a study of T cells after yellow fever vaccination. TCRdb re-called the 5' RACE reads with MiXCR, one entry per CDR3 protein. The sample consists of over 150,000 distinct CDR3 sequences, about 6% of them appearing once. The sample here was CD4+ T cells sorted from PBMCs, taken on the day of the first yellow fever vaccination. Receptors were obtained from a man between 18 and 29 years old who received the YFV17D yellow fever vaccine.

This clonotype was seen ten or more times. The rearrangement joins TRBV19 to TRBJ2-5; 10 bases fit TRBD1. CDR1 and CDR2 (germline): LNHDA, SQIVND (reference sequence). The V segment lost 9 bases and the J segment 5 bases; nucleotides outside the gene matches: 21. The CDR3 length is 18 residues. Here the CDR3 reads CARETAIGDRGPAETQYF. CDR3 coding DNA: TGTGCCAGAGAAACCGCTATCGGGGACAGGGGCCCAGCGGAGACCCAGTACTTC.

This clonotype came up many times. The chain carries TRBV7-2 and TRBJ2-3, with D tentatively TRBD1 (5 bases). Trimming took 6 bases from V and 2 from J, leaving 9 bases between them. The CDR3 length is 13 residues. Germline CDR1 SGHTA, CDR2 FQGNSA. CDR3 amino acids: CASRPRVTDTQYF. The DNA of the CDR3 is TGTGCCAGCAGGCCCAGGGTCACAGATACGCAGTATTTT.

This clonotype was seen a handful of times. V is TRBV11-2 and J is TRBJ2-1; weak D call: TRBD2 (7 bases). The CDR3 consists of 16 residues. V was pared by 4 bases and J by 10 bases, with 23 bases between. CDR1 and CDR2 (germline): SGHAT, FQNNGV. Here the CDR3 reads CASSSIQGGGYIEQFF. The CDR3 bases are TGTGCCAGCAGCTCGATTCAAGGCGGGGGCTACATCGAGCAGTTCTTC.